A selection of T cell receptor beta chains follows, all from one sample in a study of T-cell reconstitution after alpha-beta-depleted transplantation in children. TCRdb re-called the PCR reads through MiXCR, storing one row per CDR3 protein. The profile shows around 500,000 distinct CDR3 sequences, under 30% of them singletons. The sample here was PBMCs, mostly from graft donor cells, taken 360 days after TCRalphabeta/CD19-depleted stem cell transplant. The receptors come from a boy younger than two who had a stem cell transplant for acute myeloid leukemia, so the T cells may come from the graft donor. The CDR3 runs from the conserved cysteine through the conserved F or W. A D gene is named only where the DNA matches it firmly.

J: TRBJ2-5
D: .
V: TRBV20-1
CDR3: CTVEVQETQYF

J: TRBJ2-3
D: TRBD1
V: TRBV11-2
CDR3: CASSSPGTGAPESTDTQYF

J: TRBJ2-7
D: .
V: TRBV12-3/TRBV12-4
CDR3: CASSLGGTHEQYF

J: TRBJ2-7
D: .
V: TRBV3-1
CDR3: CASSHLSYEQYF

J: TRBJ2-5
D: .
V: TRBV7-9
CDR3: CASSSPSTSTETQYF

J: TRBJ1-3
D: .
V: TRBV2
CDR3: CASSRLAGANSGNTIYF

J: TRBJ2-7
D: TRBD1
V: TRBV29-1
CDR3: CSVQYSGTGPYEQYF

J: TRBJ2-5
D: .
V: TRBV20-1
CDR3: CSAPGRIQETQYF

J: TRBJ2-5
D: .
V: TRBV20-1
CDR3: CSVPGIWETQYF

J: TRBJ2-2
D: .
V: TRBV19
CDR3: CASSIRERAPPGELFF

J: TRBJ2-1
D: .
V: TRBV5-5
CDR3: CASRTTQGGRFF

J: TRBJ2-1
D: .
V: TRBV20-1
CDR3: CSARGGSVNNEQFF

J: TRBJ2-1
D: .
V: TRBV4-3
CDR3: CASSQGPGAFGGSSYNEQFF

J: TRBJ2-3
D: .
V: TRBV5-1
CDR3: CASSLESGPDTQYF

J: TRBJ1-1
D: .
V: TRBV6-1
CDR3: CAGRRDTMNTEAFF

J: TRBJ2-3
D: TRBD2
V: TRBV3-1
CDR3: CASSHPGLATDTQYF

J: TRBJ1-2
D: TRBD1
V: TRBV7-2
CDR3: CASGPVTGDGYTF

J: TRBJ2-1
D: TRBD2
V: TRBV20-1
CDR3: CSARAPGLAGNFSYNEQFF

J: TRBJ1-1
D: TRBD1
V: TRBV3-1
CDR3: CASSPRGDPNTEAFF

J: TRBJ2-2
D: TRBD2
V: TRBV11-2
CDR3: CASSLDGGAVTGELFF

J: TRBJ1-1
D: .
V: TRBV6-4
CDR3: CASSVDPQGTEAFF

J: TRBJ2-1
D: .
V: TRBV28
CDR3: CASLGYNEQFF

J: TRBJ2-7
D: TRBD1
V: TRBV20-1
CDR3: CSAWGQVEYEQYF

J: TRBJ2-3
D: TRBD1
V: TRBV7-9
CDR3: CASSSTGGMDTQYF

J: TRBJ2-5
D: TRBD2
V: TRBV7-3
CDR3: CASSQRASGGETQYF

J: TRBJ2-1
D: .
V: TRBV5-1
CDR3: CASSTPIGGEQFF

J: TRBJ2-1
D: TRBD2
V: TRBV4-2
CDR3: CASSAGLAGGLSSYNEQFF

J: TRBJ1-4
D: .
V: TRBV7-2
CDR3: CASSLGVGGEKLFF

J: TRBJ1-2
D: TRBD1
V: TRBV27
CDR3: CASSSQGAIRGGYTF

J: TRBJ1-1
D: .
V: TRBV20-1
CDR3: CSARYPFF

J: TRBJ2-3
D: .
V: TRBV29-1
CDR3: CSVVTGLTDTQYF

J: TRBJ2-1
D: TRBD1
V: TRBV5-1
CDR3: CASSDSRQGGLANEQFF

J: TRBJ2-3
D: TRBD2
V: TRBV10-3
CDR3: CAIAPTSGGTDTQYF

J: TRBJ2-1
D: .
V: TRBV7-9
CDR3: CASIGVTDNEQFF

J: TRBJ1-2
D: .
V: TRBV29-1
CDR3: CSVPPDRQSYGYTF

J: TRBJ2-5
D: TRBD1
V: TRBV24-1
CDR3: CATRGQGKETQYF

J: TRBJ1-6
D: .
V: TRBV12-3/TRBV12-4
CDR3: CASSRTENSPLHF

J: TRBJ1-2
D: .
V: TRBV12-3/TRBV12-4
CDR3: CASVGPYYGYTF

J: TRBJ1-2
D: TRBD1
V: TRBV12-3/TRBV12-4
CDR3: CASRDRVGYTF

J: TRBJ1-5
D: TRBD1
V: TRBV20-1
CDR3: CSARADRGLNQPQHF

J: TRBJ1-2
D: .
V: TRBV4-1
CDR3: CASSQDGRQRSNYGYTF

J: TRBJ1-4
D: TRBD1
V: TRBV7-2
CDR3: CASSSTGTASEKLFF

J: TRBJ2-5
D: .
V: TRBV29-1
CDR3: CSVDFSQETQYF

J: TRBJ2-1
D: .
V: TRBV7-7
CDR3: CASSPGPINEQFF

J: TRBJ2-7
D: .
V: TRBV7-8
CDR3: CASSLDLSRQSYEQYF

J: TRBJ2-5
D: TRBD2
V: TRBV6-5
CDR3: CASSMTSVETQYF